The 11 T cell receptor beta chains listed next were all sequenced from one sample in a study of cytomegalovirus exposure and HLA in healthy donors. PCR employed 60 Vbeta and 13 Jbeta primers. Generated by immunoSEQ multiplex PCR, the TCRdb table keeps only in-frame clones and is missing some. Among around 27,000 clones listed, 50% to 75% were seen once. Sequenced sample: PBMCs. These receptors originate from a male donor in good health and CMV-seropositive.

This rearrangement joins TRBV5-1 to TRBJ2-5; 12 nucleotides line up with TRBD1. This CDR3 has 15 residues. V shed 4 bases, J shed 5 bases, and the junction held 6 bases outside the gene matches. Looked up from germline, CDR1 is SGHRS and CDR2 is YFSETQ. This chain's CDR3 is CASSPGTGGRETQYF. The CDR3 DNA follows: TGCGCCAGCAGCCCCGGGACAGGGGGCAGGGAGACCCAGTACTTC.

The CDR3 protein is CASSFRDRALSFF. CDR3 nucleotides: TGTGCCAGCAGCTTCCGGGACAGGGCTTTATCTTTCTTT. The chain has TRBV7-7 and TRBJ1-1, with 9 bases matching TRBD1. V shed 3 bases and J 12 bases; nucleotides not matched to a gene: 8. Germline V gene lookup returns CDR1 SSHAT and CDR2 FNYEAQ (reference sequence). The CDR3 length is 13 residues.

The DNA for the CDR3 is TGTGCCAGCAGTCTAGGGACAGATGAGACCCCCATCGGTATGGAGCAGTACTTC. Amino acid sequence: CASSLGTDETPIGMEQYF. This chain links TRBV27 with TRBJ2-7, with 7 bases matching TRBD1. CDR3 length: 18 amino acids. The V and J ends lost 5 bases and 7 bases, in that order; junction bases with no gene match: 23. Germline CDR1 reads MNHEY; CDR2 reads SMNVEV (reference sequence).

The chain links TRBV7-9 to TRBJ2-7; TRBD1 matches at 11 bases. V dropped 7 bases and J dropped 6; count of bases not matched to a gene: 5. Germline V lookup: CDR1 SEHNR, CDR2 FQNEAQ (reference sequence). The CDR3 length is 13 residues. CDR3 region: CASTGQGALEQYF. CDR3 bases: TGTGCCAGCACCGGACAGGGGGCTCTCGAGCAGTACTTC.

The chain joins TRBV10-3 to TRBJ2-3; TRBD2 matches at 12 bases. The CDR3 loop spans 16 amino acids. V lost 8 bases to trimming and J lost 8 bases; unmatched junction nucleotides: 14. Germline values: CDR1 ENHRY, CDR2 SYGVKD. CDR3 loop: CAIPGPASGGVGTQYF. The CDR3 bases are TGTGCCATCCCCGGGCCGGCTAGCGGGGGGGTAGGTACGCAGTATTTT.

The chain couples TRBV9 to TRBJ1-5; D gene ambiguous. The CDR3 covers 13 residues. With 3 bases removed from V and 2 bases from J, the gap between germline ends came to 6 bases. Germline-derived CDR1 and CDR2 are SGDLS and YYNGEE. CDR3: CASSAPGNQPQHF. The CDR3 nucleotides read TGTGCCAGCAGCGCCCCGGGCAATCAGCCCCAGCATTTT.

This clone was recorded only once. V and J are TRBV4-2 and TRBJ2-3; perhaps TRBD2 as D (5 bases). V was trimmed by 4 bases and J by 4 bases, leaving 12 bases between them. Per germline, CDR1 LGHNA and CDR2 YNFKEQ. There are 14 residues in the CDR3. The CDR3 sequence: CASSRGEGPDTQYF. Written as DNA, the CDR3 is TGTGCCAGCAGCCGTGGAGAGGGCCCAGATACGCAGTATTTT.

The chain is built from TRBV11-2 and TRBJ2-1; 12 positions match TRBD2. V shed 1 base, J shed 3 bases, and the junction held 7 bases outside the gene matches. This CDR3 comprises 18 residues. Per germline, CDR1 SGHAT and CDR2 FQNNGV. CDR3 in amino acids: CASSLATVGLAGYNEQFF. The CDR3 region has the DNA TGTGCCAGCAGCTTAGCCACCGTGGGACTAGCGGGCTACAATGAGCAGTTCTTC.

The chain has TRBV9 and TRBJ1-1; weak D call: TRBD1 (6 bases). Germline CDR1 and CDR2: SGDLS and YYNGEE. V was shortened by 4 bases and J by 3 bases, with 16 bases between the two germline ends. This CDR3 comprises 15 residues. DNA for the CDR3: TGTGCCAGCAGCCCGCGGACAGCCTTGGACACTGAAGCTTTCTTT. It codes for CASSPRTALDTEAFF.

V and J are TRBV19 and TRBJ2-2; TRBD1 matches 7 bases. Germline V gives CDR1 LNHDA, CDR2 SQIVND (reference sequence). The length of the CDR3 is 14 residues. With 4 bases clipped from V and 1 base from J, the junction kept 0 bases outside the gene matches. CDR3: CASSNRGNTGELFF. In nucleotides, the CDR3 is TGTGCCAGTAGTAACAGGGGGAACACCGGGGAGCTGTTTTTT.

The rearrangement uses TRBV5-1 and TRBJ2-4, with TRBD2 identical over 15 bases. With V trimmed by 3 bases and J by 16 bases, 5 bases remained unmatched. Germline V gene sequence: CDR1 SGHRS, CDR2 YFSETQ. The CDR3 length is 13 residues. The CDR3 DNA is TGCGCCAGCAGCTCGGGACTAGCGGGAGGATCTTACTTC. Its protein product is CASSSGLAGGSYF. Full variable domain (remainder filled in from reference TRBV5-1 and TRBJ2-4): KAGVTQTPRYLIKTRGQQVTLSCSPISGHRSVSWYQQTPGQGLQFLFEYFSETQRNKGNFPGRFSGRQFSNSRSEMNVSTLELGDSALYLCASSSGLAGGSYFGAGTRLSVL.